A single sample gave rise to the 20 T cell receptor beta chains below, sequenced in a study of cytomegalovirus exposure and HLA in healthy donors. PCR used 60 Vbeta primers and 13 Jbeta primers. Some clones are missing from TCRdb's copy, which holds only in-frame ones; the method was immunoSEQ multiplex PCR. The data contain 95,000 to 100,000 clones, 65% to 80% of them singletons. Sequenced: PBMCs. The receptors were gathered from a man in his sixties in good health and CMV-seropositive.

The V call is TRBV9, the J call TRBJ1-2, with D perhaps matching TRBD1 (6 bases). The CDR3 has 15 residues. Looked up from germline, CDR1 is SGDLS and CDR2 is YYNGEE. The ends were cut back, 0 bases at V and 2 bases at J, with 11 bases in the middle. CDR3 in amino acids: CASSVGGGANYGYTF. The DNA of the CDR3 is TGTGCCAGCAGCGTAGGGGGGGGCGCCAACTATGGCTACACCTTC.

DNA of the CDR3: TGTGCCAGCAGCGGGACTAGCGGGAAAAACATTCAGTACTTC. It specifies CASSGTSGKNIQYF. The chain joins TRBV11-2 to TRBJ2-4, with 12 bases aligning to TRBD2. Germline values: CDR1 SGHAT, CDR2 FQNNGV. The J segment lost 4 bases and the V segment lost 5 bases, leaving 0 bases of the junction unmatched. The CDR3 length is 14 residues.

The V gene is TRBV18, the J gene TRBJ2-3, with D uncertain. Germline loops: CDR1 KGHSH, CDR2 LQKENI. Trimming stripped 1 base from V and 3 bases from J, with 5 bases between. The CDR3 has 13 amino acids. The CDR3 is CASSPRRTDTQYF. CDR3 DNA sequence: TGTGCCAGCTCACCACGGCGGACAGATACGCAGTATTTT.

This chain connects TRBV5-1 to TRBJ1-5; 8 bases line up with TRBD1. CDR1 is SGHRS and CDR2 is YFSETQ in the germline V gene. Germline trimming cut 4 bases from V and 11 bases from J; bases unmatched to any gene: 8. The CDR3 is 13 amino acids. DNA of the CDR3: TGCGCCAGCAGCGTGACAGGGGAGCAGACCCAGCATTTT. It yields the protein CASSVTGEQTQHF.

The V call is TRBV7-9, the J call TRBJ1-1; D is uncertain. Germline V gene data show CDR1 as SEHNR and CDR2 as FQNEAQ (reference sequence). Trimming cost V 1 base and J 5 bases, with 11 bases left between them. The CDR3 length is 14 residues. The CDR3 loop is CASSLGLRLTEAFF. For the CDR3, the DNA is TGTGCCAGCAGCTTAGGGTTGCGGCTTACTGAAGCTTTCTTT.

The chain is built from TRBV19 and TRBJ2-7; D perhaps matches TRBD2 (5 bases). CDR3 size: 15 residues. CDR1 is LNHDA and CDR2 is SQIVND in the germline V gene (reference sequence). V lost 3 bases and J 1 base, leaving 13 bases between the germline ends. The CDR3: CASSISAVRSYEQYF. For the CDR3, the DNA is TGTGCCAGTAGTATTTCAGCGGTTAGGTCCTACGAGCAGTACTTC.

V gene TRBV27 combines with J gene TRBJ1-1; perhaps TRBD1 as D (6 bases). Trimming pared 2 bases from V and 11 bases from J, leaving 15 bases between. The CDR3 is 13 residues long. The germline V gene encodes CDR1 MNHEY and CDR2 SMNVEV (reference sequence). The CDR3: CASSLKQGGVAFF. DNA of the CDR3: TGTGCCAGCAGTTTAAAACAGGGTGGTGTGGCTTTCTTT.

This chain uses TRBV18 with TRBJ1-5; TRBD1 is a possible D gene (6 bases). V shed 3 bases and J shed 9 bases, with 18 bases lying between them. Per the germline V gene, CDR1 is KGHSH and CDR2 is LQKENI. This CDR3 is 15 amino acids long. CDR3 DNA sequence: TGTGCCAGCTCACCCCGCAACAGGGCTAGCGGGCCCCAGCATTTT. It encodes CASSPRNRASGPQHF.

This clone showed up just once. The chain has TRBV6-6 and TRBJ2-5; a possible D gene is TRBD1 (5 bases). V gave up 9 bases and J gave up 4 bases, with 12 bases separating them. CDR3 length: 12 amino acids. From germline, CDR1 is MNHNY and CDR2 SVGAGI (reference sequence). CDR3 nucleotide sequence: TGTGCCAGTGCAGGGAAGGGAGAGACCCAGTACTTC. Amino acid sequence: CASAGKGETQYF.

This chain connects TRBV4-1 to TRBJ1-2; 7 positions agree with TRBD1. Germline CDR1 reads MGHRA; CDR2 reads YSYEKL. With 3 bases clipped from V and 4 bases from J, the junction kept 14 bases outside the gene matches. The CDR3 is made up of 17 amino acids. CDR3 in amino acids: CASSHPGQEILSYGYTF. The CDR3 DNA sequence: TGCGCCAGCAGCCATCCCGGACAGGAGATCCTTAGCTATGGCTACACCTTC.

V usage is TRBV7-3 and J usage is TRBJ2-3; a possible D gene is TRBD1 (6 bases). CDR1 is SGHTA, CDR2 FQGTGA, per germline. This CDR3 is built from 16 residues. V was pared by 5 bases and J by 2 bases, with 17 bases between. Written as DNA, the CDR3 is TGTGCCAGCAGCCCAGTTGCCAGGGGAGACACAGATACGCAGTATTTT. As protein: CASSPVARGDTDTQYF.

The chain employs TRBV14 and TRBJ2-2; 9 bases match TRBD1. The CDR3 is 19 amino acids. The ends lost 2 bases at V and 4 bases at J; junction bases unmatched: 14. Per germline, CDR1 SGHDN and CDR2 FVKESK. The CDR3 reads CASSQKRRKTGGRTGELFF. DNA of the CDR3: TGTGCCAGCAGCCAAAAAAGGAGGAAGACAGGGGGACGCACCGGGGAGCTGTTTTTT. Drawing the rest from reference TRBV14 and TRBJ2-2, the complete variable domain is EAGVTQFPSHSVIEKGQTVTLRCDPISGHDNLYWYRRVMGKEIKFLLHFVKESKQDESGMPNNRFLAERTGGTYSTLKVQPAELEDSGVYFCASSQKRRKTGGRTGELFFGEGSRLTVL.

V usage is TRBV7-3 and J usage is TRBJ2-1; 8 bases fit TRBD2. Germline loops: CDR1 SGHTA, CDR2 FQGTGA. The CDR3 has 16 amino acids. V dropped 5 bases and J dropped 4; count of bases not matched to a gene: 10. In DNA form, the CDR3 reads TGTGCCAGCAGCCCCGGGGGGGGCCGAGGATACAATGAGCAGTTCTTC. Its translation is CASSPGGGRGYNEQFF.

This clone was found once. The chain is built from TRBV10-2 and TRBJ2-3, with D hard to call. V gave up 4 bases and J gave up 4 bases, with 3 bases separating them. Germline loops: CDR1 WSHSY, CDR2 SAAADI. There are 11 residues in the CDR3. The CDR3 DNA follows: TGCGCCAGCAGTGGCGCAGATACGCAGTATTTT. It encodes CASSGADTQYF.

The chain links TRBV19 to TRBJ2-5; TRBD1 matches 7 bases. Trimming took 6 bases from V and 5 from J; bases not matched to a gene: 6. Germline CDR1 is LNHDA and CDR2 is SQIVND (reference sequence). The CDR3 extends over 13 amino acids. The CDR3 is CASSQTRGETQYF. CDR3 DNA sequence: TGTGCCAGTAGCCAGACCAGGGGGGAGACCCAGTACTTC. Complete variable domain (other parts from reference TRBV19 and TRBJ2-5): DGGITQSPKYLFRKEGQNVTLSCEQNLNHDAMYWYRQDPGQGLRLIYYSQIVNDFQKGDIAEGYSVSREKKESFPLTVTSAQKNPTAFYLCASSQTRGETQYFGPGTRLLVL.

The sample holds one count of this clone. CDR3: CASGLSGGAGNTIYF. Written as DNA, the CDR3 is TGTGCTAGTGGTTTGTCGGGCGGGGCTGGAAACACCATATATTTT. The rearrangement links TRBV12-5 to TRBJ1-3, with D hard to call. The CDR3 has 15 amino acids. The germline V gene has CDR1 LGHNT and CDR2 FRNRAP. Trimming pared 2 bases from V and 2 bases from J, leaving 10 bases between.

This clone was counted between two and nine times. V is TRBV10-3 and J is TRBJ1-5; 9 bases fit TRBD1. The CDR3 spans 13 residues. Germline trimming cut 11 bases from V and 3 bases from J; bases unmatched to any gene: 5. Germline CDR1 reads ENHRY; CDR2 reads SYGVKD. CDR3 amino acids: CASGTGPNQPQHF. CDR3 nucleotides: TGTGCCTCCGGGACAGGGCCCAATCAGCCCCAGCATTTT.

The chain uses TRBV19 and TRBJ1-4, with TRBD1 matching 7 bases. Germline V gene sequence: CDR1 LNHDA, CDR2 SQIVND (reference sequence). The CDR3 runs to 16 residues. The V segment lost 5 bases and the J segment 9 bases; nucleotides outside the gene matches: 15. The CDR3 region has the DNA TGTGCCAGTAGTCCTGGACAGGCGGTCCTAGGACAAAAACTGTTTTTT. It specifies CASSPGQAVLGQKLFF.

This clone was counted only a few times. The chain couples TRBV6-6 to TRBJ1-1, with D uncertain. V lost 7 bases, J lost 0 bases, and 9 bases lay in between. Germline CDR1 MNHNY, CDR2 SVGAGI (reference sequence). The CDR3 spans 13 residues. Here the CDR3 reads CASTNLLNTEAFF. The CDR3 coding sequence is TGTGCCAGCACGAATCTACTGAACACTGAAGCTTTCTTT.

V gene TRBV7-9 combines with J gene TRBJ1-5; 9 nucleotides line up with TRBD1. Per the germline V gene, CDR1 is SEHNR and CDR2 is FQNEAQ (reference sequence). This CDR3 region has 14 residues. The V segment lost 5 bases and the J segment 7 bases; nucleotides outside the gene matches: 6. The CDR3 reads CASSQTGTGQPQHF. DNA of the CDR3: TGTGCCAGCAGCCAGACAGGGACAGGGCAGCCCCAGCATTTT.